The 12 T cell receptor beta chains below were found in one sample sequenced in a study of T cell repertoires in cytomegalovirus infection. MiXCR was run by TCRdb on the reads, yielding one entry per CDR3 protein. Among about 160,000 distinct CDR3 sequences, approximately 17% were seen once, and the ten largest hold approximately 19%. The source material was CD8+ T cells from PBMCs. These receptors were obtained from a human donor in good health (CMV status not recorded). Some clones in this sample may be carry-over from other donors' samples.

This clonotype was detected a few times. CDR3 DNA: TGTGCCAGCAGCGGGCATGAGGGGGTACCCTCCTACGAGCAGTACTTC. Protein sequence: CASSGHEGVPSYEQYF. J is TRBJ2-7 and V is TRBV13; a weak D match, TRBD1 (6 bases). The germline gives CDR1 PRHDT, CDR2 FYEKMQ (reference sequence). The V gene lost 5 bases and the J gene lost 0 bases, with 17 bases spanning the gap. The CDR3 spans 16 residues.

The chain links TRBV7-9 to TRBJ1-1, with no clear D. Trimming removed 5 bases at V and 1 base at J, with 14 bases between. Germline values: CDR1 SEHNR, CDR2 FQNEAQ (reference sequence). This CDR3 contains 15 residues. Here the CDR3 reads CASSLQSQKNTEAFF. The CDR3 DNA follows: TGTGCCAGCAGCCTTCAATCACAGAAGAACACTGAAGCTTTCTTT.

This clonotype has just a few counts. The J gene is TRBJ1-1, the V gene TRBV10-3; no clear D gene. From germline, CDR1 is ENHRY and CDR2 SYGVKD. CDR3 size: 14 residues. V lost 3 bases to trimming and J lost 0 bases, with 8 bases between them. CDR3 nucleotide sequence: TGTGCCATCAGTGATCTGGAAATGAACACTGAAGCTTTCTTT. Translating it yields CAISDLEMNTEAFF.

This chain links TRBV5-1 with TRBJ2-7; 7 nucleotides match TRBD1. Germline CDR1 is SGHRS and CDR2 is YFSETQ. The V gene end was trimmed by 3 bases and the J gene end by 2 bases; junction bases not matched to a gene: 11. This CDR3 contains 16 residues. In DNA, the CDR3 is TGCGCCAGCAGCTACGGCCTCGGACAGGCTACCTACGAGCAGTACTTC. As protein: CASSYGLGQATYEQYF.

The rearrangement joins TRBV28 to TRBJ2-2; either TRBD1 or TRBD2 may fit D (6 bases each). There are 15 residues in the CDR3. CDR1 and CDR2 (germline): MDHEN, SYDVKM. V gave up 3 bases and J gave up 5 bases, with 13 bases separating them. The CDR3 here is CASSLRGAQTGELFF. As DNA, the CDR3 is TGTGCCAGCAGTTTGAGGGGGGCGCAGACCGGGGAGCTGTTTTTT.

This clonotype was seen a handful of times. The CDR3 reads CASSPSGGPTGELFF. The CDR3 DNA reads as TGTGCCAGCAGTCCGAGCGGGGGGCCCACCGGGGAGCTGTTTTTT. V and J are TRBV6-1 and TRBJ2-2; 9 nucleotides agree with TRBD2. The junction had 5 bases not matched to a gene; V was cut back by 5 bases and J by 4 bases. The CDR3 has 15 amino acids. CDR1 and CDR2 (germline): MNHNS, SASEGT.

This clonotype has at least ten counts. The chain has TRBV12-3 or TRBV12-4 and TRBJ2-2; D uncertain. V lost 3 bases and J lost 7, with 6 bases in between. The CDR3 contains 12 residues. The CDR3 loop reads CASSLGNGELFF. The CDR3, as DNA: TGTGCCAGCAGTTTGGGGAACGGGGAGCTGTTTTTT.

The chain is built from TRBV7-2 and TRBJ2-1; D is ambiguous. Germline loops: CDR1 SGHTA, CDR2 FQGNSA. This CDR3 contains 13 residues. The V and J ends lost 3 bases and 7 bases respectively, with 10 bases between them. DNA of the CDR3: TGTGCCAGCAGCTTCCTGGACGATAATGAGCAGTTCTTC. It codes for CASSFLDDNEQFF.

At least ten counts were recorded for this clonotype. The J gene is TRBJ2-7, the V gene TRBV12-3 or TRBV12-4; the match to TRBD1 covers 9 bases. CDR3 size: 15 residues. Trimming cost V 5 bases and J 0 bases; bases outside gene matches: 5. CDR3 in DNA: TGTGCCAGCAGTCCGGGACAGGGTTACTCCTACGAGCAGTACTTC. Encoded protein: CASSPGQGYSYEQYF.

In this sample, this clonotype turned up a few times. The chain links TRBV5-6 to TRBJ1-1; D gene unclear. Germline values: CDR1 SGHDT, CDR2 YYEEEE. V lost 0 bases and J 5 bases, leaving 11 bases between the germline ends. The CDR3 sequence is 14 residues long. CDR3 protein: CASSLGRSYTEAFF. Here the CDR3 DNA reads TGTGCCAGCAGCTTGGGACGGTCGTATACTGAAGCTTTCTTT.

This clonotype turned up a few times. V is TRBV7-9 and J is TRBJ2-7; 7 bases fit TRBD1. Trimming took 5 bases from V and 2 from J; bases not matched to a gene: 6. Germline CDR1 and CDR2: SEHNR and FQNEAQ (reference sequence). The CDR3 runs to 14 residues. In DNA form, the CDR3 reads TGTGCCAGCAGCCACCCGGGACAGCCCTACGAGCAGTACTTC. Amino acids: CASSHPGQPYEQYF.

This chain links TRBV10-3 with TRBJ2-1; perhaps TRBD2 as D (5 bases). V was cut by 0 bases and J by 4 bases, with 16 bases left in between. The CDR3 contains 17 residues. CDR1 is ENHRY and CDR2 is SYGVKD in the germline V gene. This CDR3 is CAISESEAATGYNEQFF. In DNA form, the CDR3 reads TGTGCCATCAGTGAGTCAGAAGCGGCCACCGGGTACAATGAGCAGTTCTTC.